Listed here are 21 T cell receptor beta chains from one sample, sequenced in a study of shared clonotypes between healthy human individuals. Only in-frame clones appear in the TCRdb table, and some are missing; sequencing was by immunoSEQ multiplex PCR. The data hold 550,000 to 800,000 clones, with less than 85% observed a single time. The specimen sequenced was memory CD4+ T cells sorted from blood. Regarding subset: CD45RA-negative fraction. These receptors all come from a woman in her 30s in good health.

This clone was counted a few times. The V and J genes are TRBV5-1 and TRBJ1-4, with a weak D call TRBD1 (5 bases). With 0 bases removed from V and 2 bases from J, the gap between germline ends came to 11 bases. Germline CDR1 is SGHRS and CDR2 is YFSETQ. CDR3 size: 16 residues. CDR3 sequence: CASSLVAGSTNEKLFF. Written as DNA, the CDR3 is TGCGCCAGCAGCTTGGTGGCAGGGTCCACTAATGAAAAACTGTTTTTT.

In DNA form, the CDR3 reads TGTGCCACCAGTCAAGAAAGGGGTCATGGCTACACCTTC. The encoded protein is CATSQERGHGYTF. This chain uses TRBV13 with TRBJ1-2, with TRBD1 as a possible D gene (5 bases). The CDR3 spans 13 residues. Trimming removed 10 bases at V and 6 bases at J, with 18 bases between. Germline V gene sequence: CDR1 PRHDT, CDR2 FYEKMQ (reference sequence).

The chain couples TRBV11-2 to TRBJ1-2, with D unresolved. CDR1 and CDR2 from the germline V gene are SGHAT and FQNNGV. The V and J ends lost 6 bases and 1 base respectively, with 9 bases between them. The CDR3 length is 13 residues. Here the CDR3 reads CASSRTNNYGYTF. The CDR3 DNA is TGTGCCAGCAGTCGAACAAATAACTATGGCTACACCTTC.

The V gene is TRBV5-6, the J gene TRBJ2-3, with D possibly being TRBD2 (6 bases). The germline V gene has CDR1 SGHDT and CDR2 YYEEEE. The CDR3 extends over 15 amino acids. V was trimmed by 4 bases and J by 1 base, leaving 13 bases between them. CDR3 residues: CASSRRLVGTDTQYF. DNA of the CDR3: TGTGCCAGCAGCCGGCGACTAGTTGGCACAGATACGCAGTATTTT.

The J gene is TRBJ1-1, the V gene TRBV2, with TRBD1 as a possible D gene (6 bases). This CDR3 has 14 amino acids. Germline assignment: CDR1 SNHLY and CDR2 FYNNEI. V was shortened by 8 bases and J by 0 bases, with 13 bases between the two germline ends. CDR3 residues: CASVFRGLNTEAFF. CDR3 DNA: TGTGCCAGCGTTTTCAGGGGATTGAACACTGAAGCTTTCTTT.

The J gene is TRBJ1-2, the V gene TRBV27; TRBD1 matches at 11 bases. The CDR3 runs 16 residues. Germline loops: CDR1 MNHEY, CDR2 SMNVEV (reference sequence). V shed 5 bases, J shed 2 bases, and the junction held 7 bases outside the gene matches. Here the CDR3 reads CASSPQGQGGNYGYTF. The CDR3 bases are TGTGCCAGCAGTCCCCAGGGACAGGGGGGGAACTATGGCTACACCTTC.

The chain joins TRBV28 to TRBJ2-7; D tentatively fits TRBD1 or TRBD2 (5 bases each). The CDR3 contains 15 residues. Germline CDR1 MDHEN, CDR2 SYDVKM. The V and J ends lost 1 base and 2 bases respectively, with 12 bases between them. The CDR3: CASSLFTGPAYEQYF. Written as DNA, the CDR3 is TGTGCCAGCAGTTTATTTACGGGACCGGCCTACGAGCAGTACTTC.

The chain employs TRBV18 and TRBJ1-4; a weak D match, TRBD1 (5 bases). The CDR3 extends over 18 amino acids. With 3 bases removed from V and 0 bases from J, the gap between germline ends came to 17 bases. CDR1 is KGHSH and CDR2 is LQKENI in the germline V gene. The CDR3 reads CASSPQGGAGATNEKLFF. The CDR3 region has the DNA TGTGCCAGCTCACCCCAGGGCGGGGCCGGGGCAACTAATGAAAAACTGTTTTTT.

This chain joins TRBV18 and TRBJ2-2, with TRBD1 matching 8 bases. Germline values: CDR1 KGHSH, CDR2 LQKENI. The CDR3 spans 17 residues. V shed 6 bases, J shed 8 bases, and the junction held 17 bases outside the gene matches. Written as DNA, the CDR3 is TGTGCCAGCTCTCATACTAAGGACAGGGACCGTTCGGGGGAGCTGTTTTTT. Its protein product is CASSHTKDRDRSGELFF.

This rearrangement joins TRBV7-8 to TRBJ1-4; tentative D call: TRBD1 (5 bases). The V and J ends lost 7 bases and 8 bases respectively, with 14 bases between them. Germline V gene lookup returns CDR1 SGHVS and CDR2 FQNEAQ. This CDR3 is built from 13 residues. The CDR3 spells CASNIGVGEKLFF. CDR3 in DNA: TGTGCCAGCAACATAGGGGTCGGGGAAAAACTGTTTTTT.

The chain couples TRBV28 to TRBJ2-3; D not resolved. Germline V gene sequence: CDR1 MDHEN, CDR2 SYDVKM. This CDR3 spans 12 amino acids. V shed 6 bases and J shed 0 bases, with 4 bases lying between them. The CDR3 loop reads CASRASTDTQYF. The CDR3, as DNA: TGTGCCAGCAGAGCCAGCACAGATACGCAGTATTTT.

The chain joins TRBV6-5 to TRBJ2-5; D is uncertain. This CDR3 has 14 amino acids. Between the trimmed V and J ends, which lost 2 bases and 2 bases, there was a span of 9 bases. Germline-derived CDR1 and CDR2 are MNHEY and SVGAGI. DNA for the CDR3: TGTGCCAGCAGTTACAGTAGTACTCAAGAGACCCAGTACTTC. This gives the protein CASSYSSTQETQYF.

This CDR3 is CASSPGTGASEKLFF. The CDR3 DNA is TGTGCCAGCTCACCCGGGACAGGAGCTTCGGAAAAACTGTTTTTT. This chain joins TRBV18 and TRBJ1-4, with TRBD1 identical over 8 bases. Germline CDR1 and CDR2: KGHSH and LQKENI. The CDR3 length is 15 residues. The V segment lost 3 bases and the J segment 8 bases; nucleotides outside the gene matches: 8.

The chain links TRBV29-1 to TRBJ2-7; 8 bases map to TRBD2. This CDR3 region has 18 residues. Losses at the gene ends were 4 bases for V and 2 bases for J; bases not matched to a gene: 19. Germline CDR1 is SQVTM and CDR2 is ANQGSEA. This chain's CDR3 is CSVGGSGGTQTSPYEQYF. Written as DNA, the CDR3 is TGCAGCGTTGGGGGATCGGGAGGGACCCAAACAAGCCCCTACGAGCAGTACTTC.

The chain employs TRBV6-6 and TRBJ2-5; the D is unclear. CDR3 size: 11 residues. In germline, CDR1 is MNHNY, CDR2 SVGAGI (reference sequence). Between the trimmed V and J ends, which lost 10 bases and 5 bases, there was a span of 11 bases. This CDR3 is CATSALETQYF. The CDR3 region has the DNA TGTGCCACGTCTGCCTTGGAGACCCAGTACTTC.

The chain is built from TRBV7-2 and TRBJ2-1; no definite D call. The CDR3 is 16 residues long. V was cut by 2 bases and J by 5 bases, with 16 bases left in between. Looked up from germline, CDR1 is SGHTA and CDR2 is FQGNSA. The CDR3 DNA follows: TGTGCCAGCAGCTTAATGGTCACCCGCGTCAACAATGAGCAGTTCTTC. Translating gives CASSLMVTRVNNEQFF.

The rearrangement links TRBV6-6 to TRBJ1-4, with TRBD1 matching over 7 bases. V dropped 7 bases and J dropped 6; count of bases not matched to a gene: 5. This CDR3 region has 13 residues. CDR1 and CDR2 (germline): MNHNY, SVGAGI (reference sequence). CDR3 in amino acids: CASTDRRDEKLFF. The CDR3 DNA sequence: TGTGCCAGCACGGACAGGCGAGATGAAAAACTGTTTTTT.

This clone was picked up a small number of times. The gene calls are TRBV5-6 and TRBJ2-1; 7 bases match TRBD2. Germline CDR1 SGHDT, CDR2 YYEEEE. CDR3 size: 17 residues. The junction had 16 bases not matched to a gene; V was cut back by 4 bases and J by 6 bases. The DNA for the CDR3 is TGTGCCAGCAGCAAGATTCCCTGGGCGGGAGTAGGCAATGAGCAGTTCTTC. Translating gives CASSKIPWAGVGNEQFF.

The gene calls are TRBV6-5 and TRBJ2-5; 9 bases align to TRBD1. The J call may be in error: the DNA end matches TRBJ2-7 better. The CDR3 spans 14 residues. Looked up from germline, CDR1 is MNHEY and CDR2 is SVGAGI. Written as DNA, the CDR3 is TGTGCCAGCAGTCTCCGGGACAGGGTCAGCGAGCAGTACTTC. This translates into CASSLRDRVSEQYF.

The genes are TRBV10-1 and TRBJ2-1; D not resolved. The CDR3 loop spans 13 amino acids. Germline CDR1 is WNHNN and CDR2 is SYGVQD (reference sequence). Trimming took 3 bases from V and 6 from J, leaving 9 bases between them. The CDR3, as DNA: TGCGCCAGCAGTGAAGGTAATGCCAATGAGCAGTTCTTC. Its translation: CASSEGNANEQFF.

V gene TRBV7-2 combines with J gene TRBJ2-7; tentative D call: TRBD1 (5 bases). Germline CDR1 is SGHTA and CDR2 is FQGNSA. The CDR3 is 13 amino acids. The ends were cut back, 5 bases at V and 4 bases at J, with 12 bases in the middle. CDR3: CASSPRQIYEQYF. For the CDR3, the DNA is TGTGCCAGCAGCCCCCGACAGATTTACGAGCAGTACTTC.